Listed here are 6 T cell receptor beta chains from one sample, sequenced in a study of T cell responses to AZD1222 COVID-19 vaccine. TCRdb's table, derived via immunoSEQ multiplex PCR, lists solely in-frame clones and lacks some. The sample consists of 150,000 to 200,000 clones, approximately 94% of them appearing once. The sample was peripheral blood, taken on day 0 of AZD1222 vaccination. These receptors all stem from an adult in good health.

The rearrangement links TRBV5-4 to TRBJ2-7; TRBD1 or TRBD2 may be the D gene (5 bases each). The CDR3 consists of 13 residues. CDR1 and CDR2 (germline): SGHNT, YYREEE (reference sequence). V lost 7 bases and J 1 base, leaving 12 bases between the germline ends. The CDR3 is CASSKGSSYEQYF. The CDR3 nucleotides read TGTGCCAGCTCGAAGGGGAGTTCCTACGAGCAGTACTTC.

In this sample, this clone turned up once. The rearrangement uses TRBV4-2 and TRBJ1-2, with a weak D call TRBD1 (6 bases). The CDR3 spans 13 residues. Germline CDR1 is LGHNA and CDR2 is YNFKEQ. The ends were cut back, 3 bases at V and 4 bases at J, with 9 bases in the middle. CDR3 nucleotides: TGTGCCAGCAGCCACACAGGGACCTATGGCTACACCTTC. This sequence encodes CASSHTGTYGYTF.

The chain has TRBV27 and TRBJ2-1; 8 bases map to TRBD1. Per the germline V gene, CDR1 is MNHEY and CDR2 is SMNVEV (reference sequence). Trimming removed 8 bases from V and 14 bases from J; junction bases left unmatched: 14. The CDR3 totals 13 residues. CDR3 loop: CASGRQGQYGKFF. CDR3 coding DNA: TGTGCCAGCGGGCGACAGGGGCAATACGGGAAGTTCTTC.

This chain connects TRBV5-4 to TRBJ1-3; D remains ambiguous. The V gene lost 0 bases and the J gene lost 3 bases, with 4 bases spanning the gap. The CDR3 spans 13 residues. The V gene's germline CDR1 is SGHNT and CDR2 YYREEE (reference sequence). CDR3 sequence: CASSLAGGNTIYF. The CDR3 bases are TGTGCCAGCAGCTTGGCCGGTGGAAACACCATATATTTT. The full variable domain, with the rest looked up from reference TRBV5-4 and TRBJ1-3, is ETGVTQSPTHLIKTRGQQVTLRCSSQSGHNTVSWYQQALGQGPQFIFQYYREEENGRGNFPPRFSGLQFPNYSSELNVNALELDDSALYLCASSLAGGNTIYFGEGSWLTVV.

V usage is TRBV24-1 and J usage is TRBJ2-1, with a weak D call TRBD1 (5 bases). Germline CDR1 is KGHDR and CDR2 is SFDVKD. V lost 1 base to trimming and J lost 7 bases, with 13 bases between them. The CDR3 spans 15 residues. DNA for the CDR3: TGTGCCACCAGTGATTTTCGTGGGGCGCCGAATGAGCAGTTCTTC. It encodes CATSDFRGAPNEQFF.

CDR3 region: CATTSQPQHF. CDR3 sequence (DNA): TGTGCCACCACTAGTCAGCCCCAGCATTTT. This chain uses TRBV24-1 with TRBJ1-5; unclear D gene. CDR3 length: 10 residues. In germline, CDR1 is KGHDR, CDR2 SFDVKD. V was shortened by 8 bases and J by 6 bases, with 4 bases between the two germline ends.